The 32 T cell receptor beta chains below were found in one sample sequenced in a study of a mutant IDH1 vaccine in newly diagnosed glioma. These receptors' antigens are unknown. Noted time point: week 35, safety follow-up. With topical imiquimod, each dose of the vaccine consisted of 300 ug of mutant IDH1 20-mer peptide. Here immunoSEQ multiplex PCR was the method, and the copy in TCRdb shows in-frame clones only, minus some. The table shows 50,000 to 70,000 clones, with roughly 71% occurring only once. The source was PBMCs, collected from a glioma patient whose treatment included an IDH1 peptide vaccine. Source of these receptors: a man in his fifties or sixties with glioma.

The CDR3 DNA reads as TGTGCCAGCAGCCGACACAGGGATCAGCCCCAGCATTTT. This gives the protein CASSRHRDQPQHF. The V gene is TRBV6-5, the J gene TRBJ1-5; D possibly corresponds to TRBD1 (6 bases). V gave up 6 bases and J gave up 5 bases, with 11 bases separating them. CDR3 size: 13 residues. The germline V gene encodes CDR1 MNHEY and CDR2 SVGAGI.

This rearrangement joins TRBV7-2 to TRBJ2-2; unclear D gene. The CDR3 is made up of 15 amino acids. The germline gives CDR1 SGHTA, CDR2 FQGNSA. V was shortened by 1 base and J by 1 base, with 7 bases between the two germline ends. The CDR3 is CASSLDRLNTGELFF. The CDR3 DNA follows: TGTGCCAGCAGCTTAGACAGACTGAACACCGGGGAGCTGTTTTTT.

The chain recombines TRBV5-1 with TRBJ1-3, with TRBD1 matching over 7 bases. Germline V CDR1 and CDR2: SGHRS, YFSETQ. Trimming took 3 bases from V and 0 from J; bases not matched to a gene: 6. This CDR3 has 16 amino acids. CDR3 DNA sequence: TGCGCCAGCAGCTATCGGACAGGAGGCTCTGGAAACACCATATATTTT. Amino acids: CASSYRTGGSGNTIYF.

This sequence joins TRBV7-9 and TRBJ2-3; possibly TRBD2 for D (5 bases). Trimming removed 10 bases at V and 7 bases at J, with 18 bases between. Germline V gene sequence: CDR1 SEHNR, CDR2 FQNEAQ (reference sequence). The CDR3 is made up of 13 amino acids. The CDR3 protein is CATARTDGNTQYF. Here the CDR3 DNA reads TGTGCCACCGCGCGCACCGACGGGAATACGCAGTATTTT.

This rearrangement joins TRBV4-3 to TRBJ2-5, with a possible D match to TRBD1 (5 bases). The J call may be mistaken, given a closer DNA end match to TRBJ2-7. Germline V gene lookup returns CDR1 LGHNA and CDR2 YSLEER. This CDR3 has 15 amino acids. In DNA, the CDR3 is TGCGCCAGCAGCCAAGAGCGACAGCCCTCCTACGAGCAGTACTTC. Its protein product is CASSQERQPSYEQYF.

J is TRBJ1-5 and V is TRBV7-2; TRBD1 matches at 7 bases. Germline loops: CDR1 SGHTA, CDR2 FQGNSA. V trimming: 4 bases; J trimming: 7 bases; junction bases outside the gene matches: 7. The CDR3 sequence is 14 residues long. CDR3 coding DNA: TGTGCCAGCAGCTACGACAGGGCGGGGCAGCCCCAGCATTTT. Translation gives CASSYDRAGQPQHF.

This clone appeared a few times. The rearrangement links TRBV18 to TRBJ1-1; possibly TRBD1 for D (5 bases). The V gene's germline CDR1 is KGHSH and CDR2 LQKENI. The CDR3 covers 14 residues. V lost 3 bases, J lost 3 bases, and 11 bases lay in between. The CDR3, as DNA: TGTGCCAGCTCACCGAGGGGCGAATACACTGAAGCTTTCTTT. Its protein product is CASSPRGEYTEAFF.

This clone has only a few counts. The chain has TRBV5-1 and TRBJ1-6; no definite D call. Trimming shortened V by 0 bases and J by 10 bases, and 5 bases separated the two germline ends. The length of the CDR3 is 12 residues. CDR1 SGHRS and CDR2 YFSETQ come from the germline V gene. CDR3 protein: CASSLGSSPLHF. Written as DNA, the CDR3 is TGCGCCAGCAGCTTGGGATCGTCACCCCTCCACTTT.

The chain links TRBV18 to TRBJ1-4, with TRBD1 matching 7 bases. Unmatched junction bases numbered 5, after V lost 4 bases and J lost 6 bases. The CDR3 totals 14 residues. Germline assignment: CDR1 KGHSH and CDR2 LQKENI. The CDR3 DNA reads TGTGCCAGCTCACGAAGGGGGCAGGATGAAAAACTGTTTTTT. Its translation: CASSRRGQDEKLFF.

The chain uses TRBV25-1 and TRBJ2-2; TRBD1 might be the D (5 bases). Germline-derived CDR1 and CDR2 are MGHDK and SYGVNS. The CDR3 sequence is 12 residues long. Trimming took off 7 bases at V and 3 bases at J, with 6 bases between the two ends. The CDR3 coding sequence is TGTGCCAGCACAGGGTACACCGGGGAGCTGTTTTTT. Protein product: CASTGYTGELFF.

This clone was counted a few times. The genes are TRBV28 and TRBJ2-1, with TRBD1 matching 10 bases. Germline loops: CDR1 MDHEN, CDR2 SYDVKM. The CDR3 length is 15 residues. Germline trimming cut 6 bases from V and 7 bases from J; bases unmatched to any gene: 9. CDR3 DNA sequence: TGTGCCAGCAGCCTTCGACAGGGGGCATGGAATGAGCAGTTCTTC. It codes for CASSLRQGAWNEQFF.

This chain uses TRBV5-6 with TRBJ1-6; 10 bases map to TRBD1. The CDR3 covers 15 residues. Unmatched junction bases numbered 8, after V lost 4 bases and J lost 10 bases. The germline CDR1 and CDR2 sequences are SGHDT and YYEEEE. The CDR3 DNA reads TGTGCCAGCAGCCCCCGGGACAGGGGTAGATCACCCCTCCACTTT. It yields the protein CASSPRDRGRSPLHF. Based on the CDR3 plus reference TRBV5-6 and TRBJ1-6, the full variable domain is DAGVTQSPTHLIKTRGQQVTLRCSPKSGHDTVSWYQQALGQGPQFIFQYYEEEERQRGNFPDRFSGHQFPNYSSELNVNALLLGDSALYLCASSPRDRGRSPLHFGNGTRLTVT.

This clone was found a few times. CDR3 coding DNA: TGCAGCGTTGATCCGGGGCTGTCTAATGGCTACACCTTC. Encoded protein: CSVDPGLSNGYTF. The chain joins TRBV29-1 to TRBJ1-2; the D gene is possibly TRBD1 (5 bases). Looked up from germline, CDR1 is SQVTM and CDR2 is ANQGSEA. This CDR3 has 13 residues. The ends were cut back, 3 bases at V and 6 bases at J, with 14 bases in the middle.

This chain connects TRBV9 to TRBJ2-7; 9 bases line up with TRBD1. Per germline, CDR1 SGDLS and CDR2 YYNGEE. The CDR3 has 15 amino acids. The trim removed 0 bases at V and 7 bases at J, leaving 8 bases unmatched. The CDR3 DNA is TGTGCCAGCAGCGTAGCGGGACAGGGTTTGGGGGAGCAGTACTTC. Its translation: CASSVAGQGLGEQYF.

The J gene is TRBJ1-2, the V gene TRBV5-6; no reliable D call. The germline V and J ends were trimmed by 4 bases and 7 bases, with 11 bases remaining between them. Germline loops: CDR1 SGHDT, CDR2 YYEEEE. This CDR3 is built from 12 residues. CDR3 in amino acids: CASSPRSFGYTF. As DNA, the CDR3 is TGTGCCAGCAGCCCCCGCAGTTTTGGCTACACCTTC. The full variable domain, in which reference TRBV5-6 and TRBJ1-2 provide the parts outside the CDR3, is DAGVTQSPTHLIKTRGQQVTLRCSPKSGHDTVSWYQQALGQGPQFIFQYYEEEERQRGNFPDRFSGHQFPNYSSELNVNALLLGDSALYLCASSPRSFGYTFGSGTRLTVV.

The CDR3 DNA follows: TGTGCCAGCAGCAAAGGGGGCCCTGGGGCCAACGTCCTGACTTTC. Translation: CASSKGGPGANVLTF. J is TRBJ2-6 and V is TRBV21-1; TRBD1 was called by the table and not checked on the DNA. TRBV21-1 is labeled a pseudogene. CDR3 size: 15 residues.

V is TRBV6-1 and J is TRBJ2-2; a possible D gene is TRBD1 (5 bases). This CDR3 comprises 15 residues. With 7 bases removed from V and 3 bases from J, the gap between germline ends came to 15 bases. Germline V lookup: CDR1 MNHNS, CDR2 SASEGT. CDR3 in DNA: TGTGCCAGCAAAAACAGGCTACGTCACACCGGGGAGCTGTTTTTT. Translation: CASKNRLRHTGELFF.

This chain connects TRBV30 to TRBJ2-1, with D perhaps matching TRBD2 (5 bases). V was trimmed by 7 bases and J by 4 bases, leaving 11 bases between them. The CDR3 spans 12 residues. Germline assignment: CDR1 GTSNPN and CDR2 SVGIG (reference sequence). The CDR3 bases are TGTGCCTATTCACGGGGTTACAATGAGCAGTTCTTC. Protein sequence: CAYSRGYNEQFF.

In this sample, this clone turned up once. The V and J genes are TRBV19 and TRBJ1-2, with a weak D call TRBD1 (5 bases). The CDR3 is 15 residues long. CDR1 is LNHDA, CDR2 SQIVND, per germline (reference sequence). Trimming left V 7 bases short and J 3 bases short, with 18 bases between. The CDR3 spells CASISRRSGDYGYTF. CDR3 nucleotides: TGTGCCAGTATCTCTCGAAGGTCGGGGGACTATGGCTACACCTTC.

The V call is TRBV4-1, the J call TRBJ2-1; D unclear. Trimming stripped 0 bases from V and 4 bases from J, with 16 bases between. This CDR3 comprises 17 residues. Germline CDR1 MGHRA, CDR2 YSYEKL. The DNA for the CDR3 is TGCGCCAGCAGCCAAGATTTCGCAGGAAGTCTTTACAATGAGCAGTTCTTC. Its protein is CASSQDFAGSLYNEQFF.

CDR3 residues: CASSALLSRSGGPETQYF. CDR3 coding DNA: TGCGCCAGCAGTGCCCTCCTCAGCCGGAGCGGGGGTCCCGAGACCCAGTACTTC. The rearrangement links TRBV10-1 to TRBJ2-5; 8 nucleotides match TRBD2. CDR1 is WNHNN, CDR2 SYGVQD, per germline (reference sequence). The trim removed 4 bases at V and 5 bases at J, leaving 18 bases unmatched. This CDR3 is 18 amino acids long.

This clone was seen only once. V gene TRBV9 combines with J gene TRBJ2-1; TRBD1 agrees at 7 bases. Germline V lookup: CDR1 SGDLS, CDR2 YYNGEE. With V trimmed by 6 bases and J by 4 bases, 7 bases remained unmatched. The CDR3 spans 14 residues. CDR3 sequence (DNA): TGTGCCAGCAACCCGGGACAGATTTACAATGAGCAGTTCTTC. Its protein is CASNPGQIYNEQFF.

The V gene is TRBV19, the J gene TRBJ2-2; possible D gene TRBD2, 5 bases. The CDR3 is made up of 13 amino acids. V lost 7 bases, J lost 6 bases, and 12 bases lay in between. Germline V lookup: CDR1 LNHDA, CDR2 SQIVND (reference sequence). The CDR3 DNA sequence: TGTGCCAGTACAACGGACTGGGCCGGGGAGCTGTTTTTT. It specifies CASTTDWAGELFF.

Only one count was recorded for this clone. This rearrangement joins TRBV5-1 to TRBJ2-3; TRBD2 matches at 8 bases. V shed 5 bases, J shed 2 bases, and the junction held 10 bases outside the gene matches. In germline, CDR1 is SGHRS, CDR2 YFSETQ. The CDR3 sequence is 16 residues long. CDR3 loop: CASSFTSGAHTDTQYF. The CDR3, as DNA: TGCGCCAGCAGTTTCACTAGCGGTGCCCACACAGATACGCAGTATTTT.

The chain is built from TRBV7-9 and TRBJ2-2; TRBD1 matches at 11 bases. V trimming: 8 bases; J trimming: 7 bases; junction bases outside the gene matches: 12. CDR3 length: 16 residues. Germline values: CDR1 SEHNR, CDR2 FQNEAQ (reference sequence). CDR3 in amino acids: CASRQTDRGLGGELFF. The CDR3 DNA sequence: TGTGCCAGCCGTCAAACGGACAGGGGGCTCGGCGGGGAGCTGTTTTTT.

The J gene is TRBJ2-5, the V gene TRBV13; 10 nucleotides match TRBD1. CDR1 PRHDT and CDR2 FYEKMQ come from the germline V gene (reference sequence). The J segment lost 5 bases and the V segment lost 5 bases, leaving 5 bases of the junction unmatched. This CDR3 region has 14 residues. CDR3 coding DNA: TGTGCCAGCAGCCCTGGGACAGGGGTTGAGACCCAGTACTTC. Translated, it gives CASSPGTGVETQYF.

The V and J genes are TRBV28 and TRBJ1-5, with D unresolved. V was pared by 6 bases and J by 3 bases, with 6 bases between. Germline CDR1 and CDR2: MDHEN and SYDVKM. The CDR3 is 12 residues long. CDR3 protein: CASSEFNQPQHF. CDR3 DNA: TGTGCCAGCAGCGAATTCAATCAGCCCCAGCATTTT.

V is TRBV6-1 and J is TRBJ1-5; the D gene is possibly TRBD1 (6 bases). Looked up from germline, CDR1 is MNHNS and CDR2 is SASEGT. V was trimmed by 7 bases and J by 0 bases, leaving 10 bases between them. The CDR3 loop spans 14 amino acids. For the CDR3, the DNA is TGTGCCAGCAAGGGGGGATATAGCAATCAGCCCCAGCATTTT. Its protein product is CASKGGYSNQPQHF.

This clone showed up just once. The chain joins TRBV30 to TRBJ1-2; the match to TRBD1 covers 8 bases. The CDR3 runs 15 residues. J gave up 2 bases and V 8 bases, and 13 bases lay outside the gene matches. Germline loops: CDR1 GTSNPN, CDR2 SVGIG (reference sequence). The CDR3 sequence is CAGYPGQGKNYGYTF. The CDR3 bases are TGTGCCGGGTACCCCGGACAGGGAAAAAACTATGGCTACACCTTC.

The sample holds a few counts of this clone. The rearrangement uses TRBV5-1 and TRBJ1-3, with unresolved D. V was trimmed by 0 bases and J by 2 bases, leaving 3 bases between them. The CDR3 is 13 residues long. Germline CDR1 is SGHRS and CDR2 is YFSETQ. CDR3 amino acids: CASSLDPGNTIYF. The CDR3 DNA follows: TGCGCCAGCAGCTTGGATCCTGGAAACACCATATATTTT.

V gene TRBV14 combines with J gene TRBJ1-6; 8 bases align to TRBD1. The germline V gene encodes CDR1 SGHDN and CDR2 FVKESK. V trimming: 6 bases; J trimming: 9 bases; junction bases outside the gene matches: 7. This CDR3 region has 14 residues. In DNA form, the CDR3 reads TGTGCCAGCAGGCTACAGGGGGGTAGTTCACCCCTCCACTTT. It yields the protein CASRLQGGSSPLHF.

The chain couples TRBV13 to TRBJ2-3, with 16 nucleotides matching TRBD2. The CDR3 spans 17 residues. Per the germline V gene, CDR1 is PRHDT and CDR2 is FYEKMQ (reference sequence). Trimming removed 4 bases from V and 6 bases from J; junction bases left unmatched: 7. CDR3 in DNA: TGTGCCAGCAGCTCCCAATCGGGACTAGCGGGGGGGGATACGCAGTATTTT. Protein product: CASSSQSGLAGGDTQYF.